Below, 22 T cell receptor beta chains from the same sample are listed, as sequenced in a study of blood T cell repertoires in COVID-19. Repertoires were generated with immunoSEQ multiplex PCR, while TCRdb's copy carries only in-frame clones and drops some. The sample contains roughly 200,000 clones, around 78% of which appear only once. Input material: peripheral blood. These receptors came from a woman of 80 years or more with active or convalescent COVID-19.

The genes are TRBV28 and TRBJ1-1, with no clear D. This CDR3 contains 13 residues. Trimming shortened V by 3 bases and J by 3 bases, and 8 bases separated the two germline ends. Germline assignment: CDR1 MDHEN and CDR2 SYDVKM. CDR3: CASSFQIHTEAFF. DNA for the CDR3: TGTGCCAGCAGTTTCCAAATCCACACTGAAGCTTTCTTT.

CDR3 in amino acids: CASSLTSGGYEQYF. CDR3 in DNA: TGCGCCAGCAGCTTGACTAGCGGGGGTTACGAGCAGTACTTC. The chain carries TRBV5-1 and TRBJ2-7, with 11 bases lining up with TRBD2. The CDR3 sequence is 14 residues long. J lost 4 bases, V lost 1 base, and 1 base had no gene match. Per the germline V gene, CDR1 is SGHRS and CDR2 is YFSETQ.

Concerning this clone: Other DNA sequences within the sample encode an identical CDR3. The V and J genes are TRBV7-9 and TRBJ1-2; D is perhaps TRBD1 (6 bases). Germline CDR1 reads SEHNR; CDR2 reads FQNEAQ (reference sequence). Trimming took off 0 bases at V and 5 bases at J, with 10 bases between the two ends. The CDR3 contains 14 residues. The CDR3, as DNA: TGTGCCAGCAGCTTAGCGGCAGGGGCGTATGGCTACACCTTC. As protein: CASSLAAGAYGYTF.

The rearrangement uses TRBV2 and TRBJ2-5; no definite D call. Trimming removed 8 bases at V and 4 bases at J, with 17 bases between. Germline CDR1 reads SNHLY; CDR2 reads FYNNEI. This CDR3 comprises 14 residues. The CDR3: CASPVSYGGETQYF. CDR3 sequence (DNA): TGTGCCAGCCCGGTCTCTTACGGTGGAGAGACCCAGTACTTC.

This chain connects TRBV19 to TRBJ1-4, with a weak D call TRBD1 (6 bases). CDR3 size: 15 residues. From germline, CDR1 is LNHDA and CDR2 SQIVND (reference sequence). The germline V and J ends were trimmed by 6 bases and 5 bases, with 16 bases remaining between them. CDR3 bases: TGTGCCAGTAGGAGGAAACAGGGTAGGAATGAAAAACTGTTTTTT. Encoded protein: CASRRKQGRNEKLFF.

This chain connects TRBV15 to TRBJ2-7, with 7 bases aligning to TRBD1. Germline trimming cut 4 bases from V and 3 bases from J; bases unmatched to any gene: 6. Germline CDR1 is LNHNV and CDR2 is YYDKDF (reference sequence). The CDR3 runs 14 residues. This CDR3 reads CATSKDTGVYEQYF. CDR3 sequence (DNA): TGTGCCACCAGCAAAGACACAGGGGTCTACGAGCAGTACTTC.

The chain is built from TRBV2 and TRBJ2-6; possible D gene TRBD1, 5 bases. Between the trimmed V and J ends, which lost 6 bases and 4 bases, there was a span of 10 bases. There are 14 residues in the CDR3. Germline values: CDR1 SNHLY, CDR2 FYNNEI. CDR3 DNA sequence: TGTGCCAGCAGGTACAGGTCCGGGGCCAACGTCCTGACTTTC. Translated: CASRYRSGANVLTF.

The V gene is TRBV27, the J gene TRBJ1-5, with D unresolved. CDR1 is MNHEY, CDR2 SMNVEV, per germline (reference sequence). The V and J ends lost 2 bases and 3 bases respectively, with 17 bases between them. CDR3 length: 17 residues. CDR3 residues: CASSLIGGIFVNQPQHF. The CDR3 DNA reads TGTGCCAGCAGTTTAATCGGCGGCATCTTCGTCAATCAGCCCCAGCATTTT.

The V gene is TRBV28, the J gene TRBJ2-5; TRBD2 matches 13 bases. Unmatched junction bases numbered 1, after V lost 2 bases and J lost 4 bases. This CDR3 contains 15 residues. Germline V gene sequence: CDR1 MDHEN, CDR2 SYDVKM. The CDR3 spells CASSLGTSGVETQYF. The CDR3 nucleotides are TGTGCCAGCAGTTTAGGGACTAGCGGGGTAGAGACCCAGTACTTC.

The CDR3 region is CASSPRTQAYEQYF. In nucleotides, the CDR3 is TGTGCCAGCAGCCCCCGGACTCAAGCCTACGAGCAGTACTTC. The J gene is TRBJ2-7, the V gene TRBV7-8; perhaps TRBD2 as D (5 bases). Germline V gene lookup returns CDR1 SGHVS and CDR2 FQNEAQ. The ends were cut back, 5 bases at V and 2 bases at J, with 13 bases in the middle. CDR3 length: 14 amino acids.

This clone appeared a single time. The genes are TRBV27 and TRBJ1-3; the D gene is possibly TRBD1 (6 bases). The length of the CDR3 is 13 residues. Germline V CDR1 and CDR2: MNHEY, SMNVEV (reference sequence). V was trimmed by 2 bases and J by 8 bases, leaving 10 bases between them. The CDR3 loop is CASSLQGLYTIYF. The CDR3 coding sequence is TGTGCCAGCAGTTTACAGGGGTTGTACACCATATATTTT.

The chain employs TRBV7-9 and TRBJ1-5; weak D call: TRBD1 (6 bases). The CDR3 contains 15 residues. Deletions cut 1 base from V and 7 bases from J, with 14 bases between. Germline CDR1 is SEHNR and CDR2 is FQNEAQ (reference sequence). The CDR3 coding sequence is TGTGCCAGCAGCTTAGATTCCACAGGGTGGCAGCCCCAGCATTTT. Its protein product is CASSLDSTGWQPQHF.

V gene TRBV2 combines with J gene TRBJ1-6; D uncertain. CDR3 size: 15 residues. CDR1 is SNHLY and CDR2 is FYNNEI in the germline V gene. Trimming pared 4 bases from V and 7 bases from J, leaving 14 bases between. The CDR3 loop reads CASSATWTGNSPLHF. The CDR3 DNA reads as TGTGCCAGCAGTGCCACGTGGACTGGGAATTCACCCCTCCACTTT.

The rearrangement uses TRBV3-1 (or the pseudogene TRBV3-2) and TRBJ2-3; D might be TRBD2 (6 bases). CDR1 and CDR2 from the germline V gene are LGHDT and YNNKEL (reference sequence). V lost 3 bases and J 2 bases, leaving 15 bases between the germline ends. The CDR3 extends over 16 amino acids. The CDR3 DNA reads as TGTGCCAGCAGCCACGCCGGAGCGGGTGACACAGATACGCAGTATTTT. As protein: CASSHAGAGDTDTQYF.

The rearrangement joins TRBV28 to TRBJ2-6; D is perhaps TRBD1 (5 bases). Germline assignment: CDR1 MDHEN and CDR2 SYDVKM. This CDR3 has 20 residues. V gave up 2 bases and J gave up 0 bases, with 20 bases separating them. This CDR3 is CASSLRVWGRTSSGANVLTF. The CDR3 DNA sequence: TGTGCCAGCAGTTTACGGGTCTGGGGCAGGACAAGCTCTGGGGCCAACGTCCTGACTTTC.

CDR3 DNA: TGTGCCAGCAGTTACTTTGGCGGGGGGGCGGATGGCTACACCTTC. Its translation is CASSYFGGGADGYTF. The gene calls are TRBV6-5 and TRBJ1-2; possibly TRBD1 for D (6 bases). Trimming left V 1 base short and J 6 bases short, with 15 bases between. Germline V gene lookup returns CDR1 MNHEY and CDR2 SVGAGI. The CDR3 loop spans 15 amino acids.

The chain carries TRBV28 and TRBJ2-2; 9 bases fit TRBD1. Germline CDR1 MDHEN, CDR2 SYDVKM. CDR3 length: 17 amino acids. Trimming at V came to 1 base and at J to 4 bases, leaving 7 bases not matched to a gene. CDR3 nucleotides: TGTGCCAGCAGTTTATTGAACAGGGGGCAGGGCACCGGGGAGCTGTTTTTT. It is translated as CASSLLNRGQGTGELFF.

The sample holds a few counts of this clone. The rearrangement links TRBV24-1 to TRBJ2-2, with unresolved D. Germline V gene data show CDR1 as KGHDR and CDR2 as SFDVKD. This CDR3 is built from 13 residues. The V gene lost 2 bases and the J gene lost 7 bases, with 7 bases spanning the gap. Here the CDR3 DNA reads TGTGCCACCAGTGATTGGTGGCTCGGGGAGCTGTTTTTT. This gives the protein CATSDWWLGELFF.

This chain uses TRBV28 with TRBJ1-5, with 8 bases matching TRBD1. The ends lost 4 bases at V and 3 bases at J; junction bases unmatched: 11. The CDR3 has 17 amino acids. Germline V gene data show CDR1 as MDHEN and CDR2 as SYDVKM. CDR3 bases: TGTGCCAGCAGTTCGATCCTACTGGACAGGGCCAATCAGCCCCAGCATTTT. Translation: CASSSILLDRANQPQHF.

Only a few counts were recorded for this clone. The chain recombines TRBV29-1 with TRBJ1-1, with D maybe TRBD1 (6 bases). Germline assignment: CDR1 SQVTM and CDR2 ANQGSEA. Trimming shortened V by 4 bases and J by 4 bases, and 13 bases separated the two germline ends. There are 13 residues in the CDR3. CDR3 coding DNA: TGCAGCGTTGCTGGGACACCGGGCACTGAAGCTTTCTTT. This translates into CSVAGTPGTEAFF.

This clone appeared a single time. The V call is TRBV3-1 (or the pseudogene TRBV3-2), the J call TRBJ1-2; no firm D call. The CDR3 sequence is 12 residues long. Germline CDR1 LGHDT, CDR2 YNNKEL (reference sequence). V lost 1 base to trimming and J lost 6 bases, with 6 bases between them. The CDR3 here is CASSQGLDGYTF. As DNA, the CDR3 is TGTGCCAGCAGCCAAGGGCTGGATGGCTACACCTTC.

In DNA form, the CDR3 reads TGTGCCAGCAGCCAAGATGTGTCTAGCGGGGGGCGCAATGAGCAGTTCTTC. This codes for CASSQDVSSGGRNEQFF. The chain joins TRBV3-1 (or the pseudogene TRBV3-2) to TRBJ2-1, with 11 bases identical to TRBD2. The CDR3 is 17 amino acids. In germline, CDR1 is LGHDT, CDR2 YNNKEL (reference sequence). Unmatched junction bases numbered 7, after V lost 0 bases and J lost 6 bases.